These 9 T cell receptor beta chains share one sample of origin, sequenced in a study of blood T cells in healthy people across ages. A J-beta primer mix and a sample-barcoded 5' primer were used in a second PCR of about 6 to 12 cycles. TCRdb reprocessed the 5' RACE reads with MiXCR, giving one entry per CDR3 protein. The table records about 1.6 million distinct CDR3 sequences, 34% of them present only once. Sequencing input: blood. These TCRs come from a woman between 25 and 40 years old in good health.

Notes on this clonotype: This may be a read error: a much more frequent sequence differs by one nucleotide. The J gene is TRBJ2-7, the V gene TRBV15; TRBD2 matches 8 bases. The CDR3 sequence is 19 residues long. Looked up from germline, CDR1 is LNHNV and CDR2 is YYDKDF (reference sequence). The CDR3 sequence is CATSGDRGLAGGDVYEQYF. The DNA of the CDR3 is TGTGCCACCAGCGGAGATAGGGGTCTGGCGGGGGGCGATGTCTACGAGCAGTACTTC.

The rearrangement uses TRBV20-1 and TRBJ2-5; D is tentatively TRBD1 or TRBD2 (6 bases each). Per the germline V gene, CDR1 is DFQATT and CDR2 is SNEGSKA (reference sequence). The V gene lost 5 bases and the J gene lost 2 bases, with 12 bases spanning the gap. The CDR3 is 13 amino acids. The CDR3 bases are TGCAGTGCTCACTGGGGGGCTCAAGAGACCCAGTACTTC. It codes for CSAHWGAQETQYF.

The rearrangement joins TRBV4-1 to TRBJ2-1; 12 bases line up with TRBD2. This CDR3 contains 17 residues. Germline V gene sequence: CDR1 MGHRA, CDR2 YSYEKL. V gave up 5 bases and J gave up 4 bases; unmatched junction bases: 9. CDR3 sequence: CASSSIRLAGEYNEQFF. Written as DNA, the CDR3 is TGCGCCAGCAGCTCTATTCGACTAGCGGGAGAATACAATGAGCAGTTCTTC.

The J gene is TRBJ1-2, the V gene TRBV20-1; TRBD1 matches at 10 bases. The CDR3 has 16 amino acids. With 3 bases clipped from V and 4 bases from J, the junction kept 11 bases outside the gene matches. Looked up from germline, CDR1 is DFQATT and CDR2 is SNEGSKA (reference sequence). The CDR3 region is CSARLRGQGTFYGYTF. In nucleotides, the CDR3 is TGCAGTGCTAGGCTGCGGGGACAGGGGACCTTCTATGGCTACACCTTC.

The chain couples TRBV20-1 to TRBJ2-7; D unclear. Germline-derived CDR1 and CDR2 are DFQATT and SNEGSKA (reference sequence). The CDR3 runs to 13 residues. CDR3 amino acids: CGGTSGSDYEQYF. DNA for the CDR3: TGCGGTGGCACATCCGGATCCGACTACGAGCAGTACTTC.

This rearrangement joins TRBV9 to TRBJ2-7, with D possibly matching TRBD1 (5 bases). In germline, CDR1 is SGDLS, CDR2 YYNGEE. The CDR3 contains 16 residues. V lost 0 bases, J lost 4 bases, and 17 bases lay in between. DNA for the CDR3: TGTGCCAGCAGCGTAGGCGGTGACAGTATCATTTACGAGCAGTACTTC. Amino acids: CASSVGGDSIIYEQYF.

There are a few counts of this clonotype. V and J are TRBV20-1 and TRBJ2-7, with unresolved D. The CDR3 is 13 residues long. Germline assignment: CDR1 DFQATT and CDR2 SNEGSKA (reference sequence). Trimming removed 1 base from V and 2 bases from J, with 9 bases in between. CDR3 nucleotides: TGCAGTGCTAGAGTAGCATTAGCCTACGAGCAGTACTTC. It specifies CSARVALAYEQYF.

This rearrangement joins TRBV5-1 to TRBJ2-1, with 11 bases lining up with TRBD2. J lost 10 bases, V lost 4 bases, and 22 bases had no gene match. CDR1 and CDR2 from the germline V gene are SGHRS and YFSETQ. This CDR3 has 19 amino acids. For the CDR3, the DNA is TGCGCCAGCAGCCCGCTAGGTATTACCGGGACTAGCGGCAAAATGGAGCAGTTCTTC. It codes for CASSPLGITGTSGKMEQFF.

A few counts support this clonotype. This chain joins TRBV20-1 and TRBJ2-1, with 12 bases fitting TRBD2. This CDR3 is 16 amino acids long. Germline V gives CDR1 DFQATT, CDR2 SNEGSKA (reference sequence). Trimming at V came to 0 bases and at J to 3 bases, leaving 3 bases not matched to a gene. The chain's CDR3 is CSARDRTSGNYNEQFF. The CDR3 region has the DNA TGCAGTGCTAGAGATCGGACTAGCGGGAACTACAATGAGCAGTTCTTC.